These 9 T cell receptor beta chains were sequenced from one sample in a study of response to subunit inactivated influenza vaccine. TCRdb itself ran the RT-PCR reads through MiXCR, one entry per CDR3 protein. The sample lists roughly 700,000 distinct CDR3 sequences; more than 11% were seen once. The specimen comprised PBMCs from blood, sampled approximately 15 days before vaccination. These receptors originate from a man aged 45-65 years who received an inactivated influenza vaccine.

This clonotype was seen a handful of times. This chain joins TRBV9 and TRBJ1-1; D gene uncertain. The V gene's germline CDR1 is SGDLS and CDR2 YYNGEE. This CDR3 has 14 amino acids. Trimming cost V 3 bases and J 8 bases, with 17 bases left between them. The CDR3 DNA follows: TGTGCCAGCAGCGCCCGGTTGGCCTTAACGGAAGCTTTCTTT. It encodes CASSARLALTEAFF.

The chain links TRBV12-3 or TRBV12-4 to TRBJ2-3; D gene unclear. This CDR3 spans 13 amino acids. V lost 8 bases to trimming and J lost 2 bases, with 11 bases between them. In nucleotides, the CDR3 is TGTGCCAGCGGATTGCCAAACACAGATACGCAGTATTTT. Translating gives CASGLPNTDTQYF.

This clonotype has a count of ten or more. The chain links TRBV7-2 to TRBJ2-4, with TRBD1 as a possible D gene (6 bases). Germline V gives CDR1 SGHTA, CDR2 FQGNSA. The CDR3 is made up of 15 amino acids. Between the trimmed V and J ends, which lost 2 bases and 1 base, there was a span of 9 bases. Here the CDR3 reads CASSLNTGAKNIQYF. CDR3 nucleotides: TGTGCCAGCAGCTTAAACACAGGGGCCAAAAACATTCAGTACTTC.

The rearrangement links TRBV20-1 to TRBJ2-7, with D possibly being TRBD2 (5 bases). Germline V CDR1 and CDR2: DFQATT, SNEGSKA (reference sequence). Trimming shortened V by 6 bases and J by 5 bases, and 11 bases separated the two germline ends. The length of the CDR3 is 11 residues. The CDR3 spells CSARPLDEQYF. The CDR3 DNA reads TGCAGTGCCAGACCACTAGACGAGCAGTACTTC.

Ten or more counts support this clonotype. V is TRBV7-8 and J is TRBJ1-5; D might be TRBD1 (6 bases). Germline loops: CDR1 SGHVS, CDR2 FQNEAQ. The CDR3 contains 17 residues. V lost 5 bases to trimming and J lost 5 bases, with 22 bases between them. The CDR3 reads CASSPGFVGQGYQPQHF. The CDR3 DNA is TGTGCCAGCAGCCCAGGGTTCGTTGGGCAGGGGTATCAGCCCCAGCATTTT.

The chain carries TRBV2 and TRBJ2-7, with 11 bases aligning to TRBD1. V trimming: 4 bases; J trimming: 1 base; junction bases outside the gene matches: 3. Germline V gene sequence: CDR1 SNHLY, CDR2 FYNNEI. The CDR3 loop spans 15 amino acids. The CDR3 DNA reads TGTGCCAGCAGTGGCGGGACAGGGGGGTCCTACGAGCAGTACTTC. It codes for CASSGGTGGSYEQYF.

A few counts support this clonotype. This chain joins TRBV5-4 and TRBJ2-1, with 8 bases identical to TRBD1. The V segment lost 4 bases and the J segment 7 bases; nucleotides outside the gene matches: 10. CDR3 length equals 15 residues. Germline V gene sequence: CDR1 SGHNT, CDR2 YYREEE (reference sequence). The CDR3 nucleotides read TGTGCCAGCAGCATCCCACGGACAGGGTTGAATGAGCAGTTCTTC. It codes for CASSIPRTGLNEQFF.

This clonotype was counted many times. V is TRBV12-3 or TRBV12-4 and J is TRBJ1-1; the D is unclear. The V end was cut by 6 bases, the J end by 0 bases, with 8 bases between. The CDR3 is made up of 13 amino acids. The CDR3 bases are TGTGCCAGCAGCTTAAGCCTGAACACTGAAGCTTTCTTT. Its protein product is CASSLSLNTEAFF.

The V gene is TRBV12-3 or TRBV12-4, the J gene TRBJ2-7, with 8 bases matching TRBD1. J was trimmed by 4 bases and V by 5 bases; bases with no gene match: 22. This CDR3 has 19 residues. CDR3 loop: CASSLLGNRQGTASYEQYF. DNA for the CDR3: TGTGCCAGCAGTCTTTTGGGGAACCGACAGGGGACGGCCTCTTACGAGCAGTACTTC.